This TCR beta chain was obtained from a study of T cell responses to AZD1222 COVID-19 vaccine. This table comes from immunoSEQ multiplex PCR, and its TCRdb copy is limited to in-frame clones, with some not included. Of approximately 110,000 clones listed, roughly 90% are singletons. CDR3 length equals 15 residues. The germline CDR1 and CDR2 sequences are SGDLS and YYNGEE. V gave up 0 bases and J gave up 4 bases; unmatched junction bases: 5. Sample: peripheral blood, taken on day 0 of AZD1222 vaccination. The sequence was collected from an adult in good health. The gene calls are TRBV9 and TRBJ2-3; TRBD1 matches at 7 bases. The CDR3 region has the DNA TGTGCCAGCAGCGTAGTGGGGCAGGGGGCAGATACGCAGTATTTT. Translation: CASSVVGQGADTQYF.